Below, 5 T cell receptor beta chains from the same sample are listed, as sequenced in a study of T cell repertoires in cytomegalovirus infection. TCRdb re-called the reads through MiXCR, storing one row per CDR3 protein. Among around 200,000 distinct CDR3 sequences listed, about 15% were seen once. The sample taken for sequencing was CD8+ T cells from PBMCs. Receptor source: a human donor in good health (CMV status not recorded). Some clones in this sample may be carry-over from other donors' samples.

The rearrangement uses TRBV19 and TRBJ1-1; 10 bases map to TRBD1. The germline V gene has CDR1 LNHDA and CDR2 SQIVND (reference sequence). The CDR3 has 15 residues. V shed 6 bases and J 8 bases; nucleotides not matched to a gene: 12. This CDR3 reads CASSPDTAGQGEAFF. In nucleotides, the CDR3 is TGTGCCAGTAGCCCTGACACCGCGGGACAGGGGGAAGCTTTCTTT.

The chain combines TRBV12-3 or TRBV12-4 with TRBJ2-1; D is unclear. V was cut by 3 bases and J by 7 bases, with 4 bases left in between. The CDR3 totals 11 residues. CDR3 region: CASSFFNEQFF. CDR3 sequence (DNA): TGTGCCAGCAGTTTCTTTAATGAGCAGTTCTTC.

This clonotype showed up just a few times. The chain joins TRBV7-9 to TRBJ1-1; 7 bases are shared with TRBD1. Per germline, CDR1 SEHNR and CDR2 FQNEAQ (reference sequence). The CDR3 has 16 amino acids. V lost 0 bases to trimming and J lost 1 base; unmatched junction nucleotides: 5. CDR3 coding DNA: TGTGCCAGCAGCTTAGCATCCGCAGGGGGGAACACTGAAGCTTTCTTT. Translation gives CASSLASAGGNTEAFF.

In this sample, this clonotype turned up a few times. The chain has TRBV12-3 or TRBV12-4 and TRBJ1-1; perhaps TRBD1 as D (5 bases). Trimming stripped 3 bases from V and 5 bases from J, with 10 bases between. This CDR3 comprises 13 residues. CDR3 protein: CASSFGRGTEAFF. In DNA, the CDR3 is TGTGCCAGCAGTTTTGGCCGGGGGACTGAAGCTTTCTTT.

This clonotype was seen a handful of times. In DNA form, the CDR3 reads TGTGCCAGCAGCTTATTAAGTAGTCAGGAAGAAAAACTGTTTTTT. As protein: CASSLLSSQEEKLFF. The V and J genes are TRBV7-2 and TRBJ1-4; no firm D call. CDR3 length: 15 residues. Germline V gives CDR1 SGHTA, CDR2 FQGNSA. V lost 2 bases to trimming and J lost 8 bases, with 15 bases between them.